Listed below are T cell receptor beta chains from one sample, sequenced in a study of T-cell memory formation after mild COVID-19. In TCRdb, the 5' RACE reads were re-called with MiXCR into one record per CDR3 protein. The sample has 200,000 to 250,000 distinct CDR3 sequences, 15% to 19% seen once. Sequences were obtained from PBMCs or a T cell subset sorted from them (not recorded which). The receptors derive from an adult woman who had mild COVID-19 (a few samples of this study predate the infection). Cell type and time point are not known. Each CDR3 is given with its conserved first and last residue. Fields, in order: D gene, clone size, V gene, J gene, CDR3 protein, CDR3 DNA. D genes are given only for firm matches. The size entry is marked missing in some rows and otherwise reads once, few, many or a size class.

d_call: NA; clone_size: many; v_call: TRBV4-2; j_call: TRBJ1-1; cdr3_aa: CASSQQARGMNTEAFF; cdr3_nt: TGTGCCAGCAGCCAACAAGCTCGAGGAATGAACACTGAAGCTTTCTTT
d_call: TRBD2; clone_size: many; v_call: TRBV7-9; j_call: TRBJ2-3; cdr3_aa: CASSPRERGGPNTQYF; cdr3_nt: TGTGCCAGCAGCCCCCGTGAGCGGGGGGGACCGAATACGCAGTATTTT
d_call: TRBD2; clone_size: many; v_call: TRBV5-1; j_call: TRBJ2-3; cdr3_aa: CASSLGGGLAAVGDTQYF; cdr3_nt: TGCGCCAGCAGCTTGGGAGGGGGACTAGCAGCAGTTGGAGATACGCAGTATTTT
d_call: TRBD2; clone_size: many; v_call: TRBV2; j_call: TRBJ2-1; cdr3_aa: CATSTSGTTFEQFF; cdr3_nt: TGTGCCACTTCGACTAGCGGGACTACTTTTGAGCAGTTCTTC
d_call: NA; clone_size: few; v_call: TRBV18; j_call: TRBJ1-1; cdr3_aa: CASSLLTGENTEAFF; cdr3_nt: TGTGCCAGCTCACTTTTGACAGGAGAGAACACTGAAGCTTTCTTT
d_call: TRBD1; clone_size: few; v_call: TRBV4-3; j_call: TRBJ1-2; cdr3_aa: CASSHRDRGPLGYTF; cdr3_nt: TGCGCCAGCAGCCACCGGGACAGGGGCCCTCTGGGCTACACCTTC
d_call: NA; clone_size: NA; v_call: TRBV30; j_call: TRBJ2-2; cdr3_aa: CAWSPFVPGELFF; cdr3_nt: TGTGCCTGGAGCCCCTTTGTGCCCGGGGAGCTGTTTTTT
d_call: NA; clone_size: NA; v_call: TRBV15; j_call: TRBJ1-5; cdr3_aa: CATSRDPQSNQPQHF; cdr3_nt: TGTGCCACCAGCAGAGATCCACAGAGCAATCAGCCCCAGCATTTT
d_call: NA; clone_size: few; v_call: TRBV24-1; j_call: TRBJ2-6; cdr3_aa: CAIGRRDTPRGANVLTF; cdr3_nt: TGTGCCATCGGACGGCGGGACACCCCACGCGGGGCCAACGTCCTGACTTTC
d_call: NA; clone_size: NA; v_call: TRBV9; j_call: TRBJ2-3; cdr3_aa: CASSTGSGTPDTQYF; cdr3_nt: TGTGCCAGCAGCACCGGGAGTGGGACACCAGATACGCAGTATTTT
d_call: TRBD2; clone_size: many; v_call: TRBV4-2; j_call: TRBJ2-7; cdr3_aa: CASSQGGSSYEQYF; cdr3_nt: TGTGCCAGCAGCCAAGGCGGGAGCTCCTACGAGCAGTACTTC
d_call: NA; clone_size: few; v_call: TRBV9; j_call: TRBJ2-2; cdr3_aa: CASSEAAANTGELFF; cdr3_nt: TGTGCCAGCAGCGAAGCGGCTGCGAACACCGGGGAGCTGTTTTTT
d_call: TRBD1; clone_size: NA; v_call: TRBV7-2; j_call: TRBJ2-3; cdr3_aa: CASSSRQGNTDTQYF; cdr3_nt: TGTGCCAGCAGCTCTCGACAGGGGAACACAGATACGCAGTATTTT
d_call: NA; clone_size: few; v_call: TRBV25-1; j_call: TRBJ2-3; cdr3_aa: CASMFSGSWTDTQYF; cdr3_nt: TGTGCCAGCATGTTCTCAGGGTCGTGGACAGATACGCAGTATTTT
d_call: TRBD2; clone_size: many; v_call: TRBV12-3/TRBV12-4; j_call: TRBJ2-5; cdr3_aa: CASSLSGSQETQYF; cdr3_nt: TGTGCCAGCAGCCTTAGCGGGAGCCAAGAGACCCAGTACTTC
d_call: NA; clone_size: NA; v_call: TRBV29-1; j_call: TRBJ1-2; cdr3_aa: CSCGANYGYTF; cdr3_nt: TGCAGCTGCGGGGCGAACTATGGCTACACCTTC
d_call: TRBD1; clone_size: NA; v_call: TRBV7-6; j_call: TRBJ1-1; cdr3_aa: CASSSQAGGTEAFF; cdr3_nt: TGTGCCAGCAGCTCACAAGCAGGGGGCACTGAAGCTTTCTTT
d_call: NA; clone_size: NA; v_call: TRBV4-1; j_call: TRBJ2-7; cdr3_aa: CASSAMGNEQYF; cdr3_nt: TGCGCCAGCAGCGCCATGGGGAACGAGCAGTACTTC
d_call: NA; clone_size: few; v_call: TRBV3-1; j_call: TRBJ2-3; cdr3_aa: CASSTKEYRTDTQYF; cdr3_nt: TGTGCCAGCAGCACCAAGGAGTATCGCACAGATACGCAGTATTTT
d_call: TRBD1; clone_size: NA; v_call: TRBV7-6; j_call: TRBJ2-1; cdr3_aa: CASSGGTGANNEQFF; cdr3_nt: TGTGCCAGCAGTGGGGGGACAGGGGCAAACAATGAGCAGTTCTTC
d_call: NA; clone_size: NA; v_call: TRBV4-1; j_call: TRBJ1-6; cdr3_aa: CASSQVTGLTPLHF; cdr3_nt: TGCGCCAGCAGCCAAGTTACGGGTTTGACACCCCTCCACTTT
d_call: TRBD2; clone_size: NA; v_call: TRBV2; j_call: TRBJ2-3; cdr3_aa: CASSYSGGTDTQYF; cdr3_nt: TGTGCCAGCAGTTATAGCGGGGGCACAGATACGCAGTATTTT
d_call: NA; clone_size: few; v_call: TRBV6-5; j_call: TRBJ1-2; cdr3_aa: CASSYSTQGGYGYTF; cdr3_nt: TGTGCCAGCAGTTACAGTACGCAGGGCGGGTATGGCTACACCTTC
d_call: NA; clone_size: many; v_call: TRBV5-1; j_call: TRBJ2-3; cdr3_aa: CASSLGTGAYTDTQYF; cdr3_nt: TGCGCCAGCAGCTTAGGCACGGGGGCCTACACAGATACGCAGTATTTT
d_call: TRBD1; clone_size: NA; v_call: TRBV12-3/TRBV12-4; j_call: TRBJ2-7; cdr3_aa: CASSGDRGNYEQYF; cdr3_nt: TGTGCCAGCAGTGGGGACAGGGGGAACTACGAGCAGTACTTC
d_call: TRBD1; clone_size: NA; v_call: TRBV6-6; j_call: TRBJ2-7; cdr3_aa: CASSYSNRGTGSSYEQYF; cdr3_nt: TGTGCCAGCAGTTACTCGAACAGGGGGACAGGGAGCTCCTACGAGCAGTACTTC
d_call: NA; clone_size: NA; v_call: TRBV25-1; j_call: TRBJ1-5; cdr3_aa: CASSGDRGVVEPQHF; cdr3_nt: TGTGCCAGCAGCGGGGACCGTGGGGTGGTGGAGCCCCAGCATTTT
d_call: TRBD1; clone_size: NA; v_call: TRBV10-2; j_call: TRBJ2-7; cdr3_aa: CASSDPGGSYEQYF; cdr3_nt: TGCGCCAGCAGTGACCCAGGGGGATCCTACGAGCAGTACTTC
d_call: NA; clone_size: few; v_call: TRBV7-9; j_call: TRBJ1-1; cdr3_aa: CASSRGQGMGLADIEAFF; cdr3_nt: TGTGCCAGCAGCCGTGGGCAGGGGATGGGTTTGGCCGACATTGAAGCTTTCTTT
d_call: NA; clone_size: NA; v_call: TRBV7-2; j_call: TRBJ1-6; cdr3_aa: CASRRGQGFNSPLHF; cdr3_nt: TGTGCCAGCAGACGCGGGCAGGGATTTAATTCACCCCTCCACTTT
d_call: NA; clone_size: few; v_call: TRBV5-5; j_call: TRBJ2-7; cdr3_aa: CASSGPRTSYEQYF; cdr3_nt: TGTGCCAGCAGCGGGCCAAGGACCTCCTACGAGCAGTACTTC
d_call: NA; clone_size: NA; v_call: TRBV6-5; j_call: TRBJ2-2; cdr3_aa: CASFPTANTGELFF; cdr3_nt: TGTGCCAGCTTTCCGACAGCGAACACCGGGGAGCTGTTTTTT
d_call: TRBD1; clone_size: few; v_call: TRBV28; j_call: TRBJ2-1; cdr3_aa: CASNWGTGVMNEQFF; cdr3_nt: TGTGCCAGCAACTGGGGGACAGGGGTTATGAATGAGCAGTTCTTC
d_call: TRBD1; clone_size: many; v_call: TRBV5-5; j_call: TRBJ1-2; cdr3_aa: CASSLGTVNYGYTF; cdr3_nt: TGTGCCAGCAGCCTTGGGACAGTTAACTATGGCTACACCTTC
d_call: NA; clone_size: NA; v_call: TRBV11-2; j_call: TRBJ2-3; cdr3_aa: CASSFRTGSSTDTQYF; cdr3_nt: TGTGCCAGCAGCTTCAGGACGGGGTCTAGCACAGATACGCAGTATTTT
d_call: NA; clone_size: NA; v_call: TRBV14; j_call: TRBJ1-5; cdr3_aa: CASSQRTEDPLNQPQHF; cdr3_nt: TGTGCCAGCAGCCAACGAACAGAGGACCCCTTAAATCAGCCCCAGCATTTT
d_call: NA; clone_size: NA; v_call: TRBV12-3/TRBV12-4; j_call: TRBJ2-7; cdr3_aa: CASTPRILGGYEQYF; cdr3_nt: TGTGCCAGCACCCCGCGGATACTTGGGGGATACGAGCAGTACTTC
d_call: NA; clone_size: many; v_call: TRBV9; j_call: TRBJ1-1; cdr3_aa: CASSVDRVNTEAFF; cdr3_nt: TGTGCCAGCAGCGTAGACAGGGTGAACACTGAAGCTTTCTTT
d_call: NA; clone_size: few; v_call: TRBV29-1; j_call: TRBJ1-2; cdr3_aa: CSVELGNGYTF; cdr3_nt: TGCAGCGTTGAGTTAGGGAATGGCTACACCTTC
d_call: NA; clone_size: NA; v_call: TRBV30; j_call: TRBJ1-2; cdr3_aa: CAWTRHTGSGEGYTF; cdr3_nt: TGTGCCTGGACACGTCACACAGGGTCAGGAGAAGGCTACACCTTC
d_call: NA; clone_size: NA; v_call: TRBV5-1; j_call: TRBJ2-1; cdr3_aa: CASSRGDEYNEQFF; cdr3_nt: TGCGCCAGCAGTCGGGGAGACGAATATAATGAGCAGTTCTTC
d_call: NA; clone_size: many; v_call: TRBV29-1; j_call: TRBJ2-2; cdr3_aa: CSVLGGSGNTGELFF; cdr3_nt: TGCAGCGTTTTGGGGGGCTCGGGGAACACCGGGGAGCTGTTTTTT
d_call: NA; clone_size: few; v_call: TRBV5-1; j_call: TRBJ1-1; cdr3_aa: CASSLGTLGKAFF; cdr3_nt: TGCGCCAGCAGCTTGGGGACGCTCGGGAAAGCTTTCTTT
d_call: NA; clone_size: NA; v_call: TRBV6-1; j_call: TRBJ1-2; cdr3_aa: CASSEGGNYGYTF; cdr3_nt: TGTGCCAGCAGTGAGGGAGGAAACTATGGCTACACCTTC
d_call: NA; clone_size: NA; v_call: TRBV12-3/TRBV12-4; j_call: TRBJ1-6; cdr3_aa: CASTQLPYNSPLHF; cdr3_nt: TGTGCCAGCACCCAACTACCCTATAATTCACCCCTCCACTTT
d_call: TRBD2; clone_size: few; v_call: TRBV7-2; j_call: TRBJ2-5; cdr3_aa: CASSRTSARAGETQYF; cdr3_nt: TGTGCCAGCAGCCGGACTAGCGCGAGGGCGGGAGAGACCCAGTACTTC
d_call: TRBD1; clone_size: many; v_call: TRBV19; j_call: TRBJ2-2; cdr3_aa: CASIQQGPGTGELFF; cdr3_nt: TGTGCCAGTATCCAACAGGGGCCGGGCACCGGGGAGCTGTTTTTT
d_call: NA; clone_size: few; v_call: TRBV5-1; j_call: TRBJ2-3; cdr3_aa: CASSWGMVSRITSDTQYF; cdr3_nt: TGCGCCAGCAGCTGGGGTATGGTTAGCAGGATTACCTCAGATACGCAGTATTTT
d_call: TRBD1; clone_size: NA; v_call: TRBV10-3; j_call: TRBJ2-3; cdr3_aa: CATQTTGRNTDTQYF; cdr3_nt: TGTGCCACCCAGACGACAGGGCGGAACACAGATACGCAGTATTTT
d_call: TRBD2; clone_size: NA; v_call: TRBV6-2/TRBV6-3; j_call: TRBJ2-1; cdr3_aa: CASSYIRQREANEQFF; cdr3_nt: TGTGCCAGCAGTTATATCCGCCAGCGGGAGGCAAATGAGCAGTTCTTC
d_call: NA; clone_size: NA; v_call: TRBV3-1; j_call: TRBJ2-7; cdr3_aa: CASSARGRGTYEQYF; cdr3_nt: TGTGCCAGCAGCGCTCGCGGTCGGGGAACCTACGAGCAGTACTTC
d_call: NA; clone_size: NA; v_call: TRBV6-5; j_call: TRBJ1-6; cdr3_aa: CASSYTPAGFFSYNSPLHF; cdr3_nt: TGTGCCAGCAGTTACACCCCTGCGGGTTTCTTCTCCTATAATTCACCCCTCCACTTT
d_call: NA; clone_size: NA; v_call: TRBV29-1; j_call: TRBJ1-1; cdr3_aa: CSEGRRTEAFF; cdr3_nt: TGCAGCGAGGGAAGACGCACTGAAGCTTTCTTT
d_call: NA; clone_size: few; v_call: TRBV3-1; j_call: TRBJ1-1; cdr3_aa: CASSRTLGAEAFF; cdr3_nt: TGTGCCAGCAGCCGAACCCTAGGGGCTGAAGCTTTCTTT